Presented here are 25 T cell receptor beta chains from one specimen sequenced in a study of T cells in Graves' hyperthyroidism and ophthalmopathy. Using RNA transcripts as the source, TCR beta CDR3 regions were amplified. Using the HTBI primer set, a first-round RT-PCR was run on the TCR CDR3. TCRdb ran MiXCR on the multiplex PCR reads and lists one entry per CDR3 protein. This sample has under 300,000 distinct CDR3 sequences, with around 22% found just once. Sequences were obtained from blood. These receptors originate from a man aged 30-40 years with Graves' ophthalmopathy.

The rearrangement links TRBV9 to TRBJ2-3; D not certain. The CDR3 extends over 18 amino acids. The germline CDR1 and CDR2 sequences are SGDLS and YYNGEE. V dropped 3 bases and J dropped 3 bases, with 23 bases sitting between them. The CDR3 region has the DNA TGTGCCAGCAGCGCAAAGGGAACGCACACCCTGGGTACAGATACGCAGTATTTT. It specifies CASSAKGTHTLGTDTQYF. Using reference TRBV9 and TRBJ2-3 for the parts outside the CDR3, the full variable domain is DSGVTQTPKHLITATGQRVTLRCSPRSGDLSVYWYQQSLDQGLQFLIQYYNGEERAKGNILERFSAQQFPDLHSELNLSSLELGDSALYFCASSAKGTHTLGTDTQYFGPGTRLTVL.

This chain links TRBV6-1 with TRBJ1-4; D remains unclear. The CDR3 is 14 residues long. The V end lost 7 bases, the J end lost 4 bases, and 13 bases lay between the germline ends. Looked up from germline, CDR1 is MNHNS and CDR2 is SASEGT. The CDR3, as DNA: TGTGCCAGCATCGGGCAATATAATAATGAAAAACTGTTTTTT. Its protein is CASIGQYNNEKLFF.

The rearrangement joins TRBV7-2 to TRBJ2-7; D gene ambiguous. V was shortened by 5 bases and J by 6 bases, with 11 bases between the two germline ends. Germline V gene data show CDR1 as SGHTA and CDR2 as FQGNSA. The CDR3 consists of 12 residues. CDR3 DNA sequence: TGTGCCAGCAGCCTGACCCATCGCGAGCAGTACTTC. Its protein is CASSLTHREQYF.

The CDR3 loop is CASNQQGFGEKLFF. Here the CDR3 DNA reads TGTGCCAGTAACCAACAGGGTTTTGGAGAAAAACTGTTTTTT. The rearrangement joins TRBV19 to TRBJ1-4; D may be TRBD1 (6 bases). The germline V and J ends were trimmed by 7 bases and 8 bases, with 17 bases remaining between them. The CDR3 is 14 residues long. The germline V gene has CDR1 LNHDA and CDR2 SQIVND (reference sequence).

Note on this clonotype: The junction departs from germline at one end; a sequencing error may be responsible. The V call is TRBV7-7, the J call TRBJ2-5; TRBD1 is a possible D gene (6 bases). This CDR3 comprises 14 residues. Germline values: CDR1 SSHAT, CDR2 FNYEAQ (reference sequence). CDR3 region: CASSSTGLGETQYF. CDR3 nucleotides: TGTGCTAGCAGCTCAACAGGGTTGGGAGAGACCCAGTACTTC. Full variable domain (outside the CDR3, taken from reference TRBV7-7 and TRBJ2-5): GAGVSQSPRYKVTKRGQDVTLRCDPISSHATLYWYQQALGQGPEFLTYFNYEAQPDKSGLPSDRFSAERPEGSISTLTIQRTEQRDSAMYRCASSSTGLGETQYFGPGTRLLVL.

The chain combines TRBV5-1 with TRBJ1-3, with D possibly matching TRBD1 (5 bases). The V end was cut by 0 bases, the J end by 0 bases, with 10 bases between. Per the germline V gene, CDR1 is SGHRS and CDR2 is YFSETQ. The CDR3 consists of 16 residues. The CDR3 spells CASSLGDGTSGNTIYF. DNA of the CDR3: TGCGCCAGCAGCTTGGGGGACGGTACCTCTGGAAACACCATATATTTT.

The chain has TRBV20-1 and TRBJ2-1, with TRBD2 as a possible D gene (6 bases). The germline gives CDR1 DFQATT, CDR2 SNEGSKA (reference sequence). The V end lost 6 bases, the J end lost 0 bases, and 9 bases lay between the germline ends. There are 13 residues in the CDR3. CDR3 in amino acids: CSAVAVSYNEQFF. The CDR3 DNA reads as TGCAGTGCCGTAGCGGTCTCCTACAATGAGCAGTTCTTC.

The J gene is TRBJ1-2, the V gene TRBV19, with D unclear. The germline CDR1 and CDR2 sequences are LNHDA and SQIVND (reference sequence). Deletions cut 3 bases from V and 5 bases from J, with 10 bases between. The CDR3 is made up of 13 amino acids. The CDR3 region is CASSMETNYGYTF. The DNA of the CDR3 is TGTGCCAGTAGTATGGAGACAAATTATGGCTACACCTTC.

The CDR3 DNA is TGTGCCAGCAGCCAAGCAGAGGTTGGTGAGCAGTTCTTC. Translating it yields CASSQAEVGEQFF. J is TRBJ2-1 and V is TRBV3-1; no clear D gene. The CDR3 covers 13 residues. Germline V CDR1 and CDR2: LGHDT, YNNKEL (reference sequence). Trimming left V 1 base short and J 9 bases short, with 10 bases between.

Concerning this clonotype: Germline and junction disagree at one end, which may indicate a read error. This chain connects TRBV3-1 to TRBJ2-5; D might be TRBD2 (6 bases). The CDR3 length is 13 residues. Germline CDR1 is LGHDT and CDR2 is YNNKEL (reference sequence). CDR3 sequence (DNA): TGTGCCAGCAGCCAAGGCGGGCGCGGGACCCAGTGCTTC. Encoded protein: CASSQGGRGTQCF.

This clonotype was recorded many times. The V gene is TRBV2, the J gene TRBJ1-2; 7 bases are shared with TRBD1. The CDR3 spans 13 residues. In germline, CDR1 is SNHLY, CDR2 FYNNEI. V gave up 6 bases and J gave up 6 bases; unmatched junction bases: 7. CDR3 residues: CASSDRAGDGYTF. CDR3 nucleotide sequence: TGTGCCAGCAGCGACAGGGCGGGGGATGGCTACACCTTC.

This clonotype has a handful of counts. The chain couples TRBV24-1 to TRBJ2-2; D unclear. Germline loops: CDR1 KGHDR, CDR2 SFDVKD. This CDR3 spans 13 amino acids. Trimming pared 4 bases from V and 7 bases from J, leaving 9 bases between. CDR3 nucleotides: TGTGCCACCAGTGACGGGCTGATCGGGGAGCTGTTTTTT. Translated: CATSDGLIGELFF.

This clonotype has a handful of counts. Germline and junction disagree at one end, which may indicate a read error. The genes are TRBV3-1 and TRBJ1-4; no firm D call. Germline assignment: CDR1 LGHDT and CDR2 YNNKEL (reference sequence). This CDR3 is 18 amino acids long. CDR3 in amino acids: CASSQDTEGQMPNEELFF. The CDR3 bases are TGTGCCAGCAGCCAAGATACCGAAGGGCAGATGCCAAATGAAGAACTGTTTTTT.

This clonotype was seen a handful of times. CDR3 protein: CASSSSGTGNEQYF. CDR3 nucleotide sequence: TGTGCCAGCAGTTCCAGCGGCACTGGGAACGAGCAGTACTTC. This chain connects TRBV12-3 or TRBV12-4 to TRBJ2-7; perhaps TRBD2 as D (5 bases). The CDR3 spans 14 residues. V was trimmed by 4 bases and J by 5 bases, leaving 15 bases between them.

This rearrangement joins TRBV20-1 to TRBJ2-2; 7 bases align to TRBD2. Germline CDR1 is DFQATT and CDR2 is SNEGSKA (reference sequence). CDR3 length: 14 residues. V was clipped by 0 bases and J by 4 bases; unmatched bases: 2. CDR3 coding DNA: TGCAGTGCTAGAGATTGGACTAGCACCGGGGAGCTGTTTTTT. Translation: CSARDWTSTGELFF.

This clonotype occurred a few times. V gene TRBV7-9 combines with J gene TRBJ2-1, with D maybe TRBD1 (6 bases). CDR3 length equals 11 residues. Germline lookup yields CDR1 SEHNR and CDR2 FQNEAQ (reference sequence). Trimming pared 11 bases from V and 6 bases from J, leaving 11 bases between. The CDR3 sequence is CAGKGGNEQFF. The CDR3 DNA reads TGTGCCGGAAAAGGGGGCAATGAGCAGTTCTTC.

The rearrangement joins TRBV30 to TRBJ2-7, with a tentative D call TRBD2 (7 bases). Germline V CDR1 and CDR2: GTSNPN, SVGIG (reference sequence). The V and J ends lost 8 bases and 3 bases respectively, with 20 bases between them. This CDR3 has 14 amino acids. The chain's CDR3 is CAPPQGGGDYEQYF. The DNA of the CDR3 is TGTGCCCCCCCTCAAGGGGGGGGAGACTACGAGCAGTACTTC.

V gene TRBV6-1 combines with J gene TRBJ1-1; a weak D match, TRBD1 (6 bases). Germline lookup yields CDR1 MNHNS and CDR2 SASEGT. There are 14 residues in the CDR3. The V end lost 3 bases, the J end lost 7 bases, and 15 bases lay between the germline ends. This chain's CDR3 is CASSDFGQILEAFF. CDR3 sequence (DNA): TGTGCCAGCAGTGATTTCGGACAGATCCTTGAAGCTTTCTTT.

The chain combines TRBV19 with TRBJ2-7; weak D call: TRBD2 (5 bases). Germline assignment: CDR1 LNHDA and CDR2 SQIVND (reference sequence). Deletions cut 3 bases from V and 4 bases from J, with 16 bases between. CDR3 size: 15 residues. The CDR3 DNA is TGTGCCAGTAGTATTTCCAGCCGAGGGTTATACGAGCAGTACTTC. This translates into CASSISSRGLYEQYF.

This clonotype has only a few counts. V is TRBV5-4 and J is TRBJ2-1; 8 nucleotides match TRBD2. The germline gives CDR1 SGHNT, CDR2 YYREEE (reference sequence). The CDR3 loop spans 15 amino acids. V dropped 2 bases and J dropped 5; count of bases not matched to a gene: 6. CDR3 in amino acids: CASSFAGRADNEQFF. The CDR3 DNA is TGTGCCAGCAGCTTCGCCGGGAGGGCCGACAATGAGCAGTTCTTC.

This clonotype came up many times. V usage is TRBV3-1 and J usage is TRBJ2-1; TRBD1 might be the D (5 bases). The CDR3 has 15 amino acids. Trimming removed 1 base from V and 6 bases from J, with 13 bases in between. Per germline, CDR1 LGHDT and CDR2 YNNKEL (reference sequence). The CDR3 coding sequence is TGTGCCAGCAGCCAAGCCAGGGTTACAGGCAATGAGCAGTTCTTC. Encoded protein: CASSQARVTGNEQFF.

Only a few counts were recorded for this clonotype. The rearrangement joins TRBV24-1 to TRBJ2-1; TRBD2 agrees at 7 bases. Germline CDR1 KGHDR, CDR2 SFDVKD. This CDR3 contains 13 residues. The ends lost 8 bases at V and 4 bases at J; junction bases unmatched: 4. CDR3 sequence: CATKGEGYNEQFF. Here the CDR3 DNA reads TGTGCCACCAAAGGGGAGGGTTACAATGAGCAGTTCTTC.

This clonotype showed up just a few times. This chain joins TRBV11-2 and TRBJ1-6; D might be TRBD1 (6 bases). Germline CDR1 is SGHAT and CDR2 is FQNNGV. The CDR3 runs to 15 residues. The V and J ends lost 5 bases and 5 bases respectively, with 13 bases between them. CDR3 loop: CASSRDRTNNSPLHF. The CDR3 DNA is TGTGCCAGCAGCCGTGACAGGACTAATAATTCACCCCTCCACTTT.

This clonotype was seen only once. No conserved phenylalanine or tryptophan is present at the end of the CDR3, so a read error is the likely explanation. This chain uses TRBV7-9 with TRBJ1-1, with D uncertain. The V gene's germline CDR1 is SEHNR and CDR2 FQNEAQ (reference sequence). The V gene lost 5 bases and the J gene lost 1 base, with 17 bases spanning the gap. The CDR3 consists of 16 residues. The CDR3 spells CASSPSGLRGNTEAFL. CDR3 sequence (DNA): TGTGCCAGCAGCCCCTCGGGCCTTCGAGGGAACACTGAAGCTTTCCTT.

This clonotype was counted between two and nine times. The V call is TRBV30, the J call TRBJ2-5; TRBD1 might be the D (6 bases). The CDR3 spans 14 residues. V shed 8 bases and J shed 5 bases, with 21 bases lying between them. CDR1 and CDR2 (germline): GTSNPN, SVGIG (reference sequence). The CDR3 here is CAQGGGAIFETQYF. The DNA of the CDR3 is TGTGCCCAAGGGGGTGGGGCGATTTTCGAGACCCAGTACTTC.